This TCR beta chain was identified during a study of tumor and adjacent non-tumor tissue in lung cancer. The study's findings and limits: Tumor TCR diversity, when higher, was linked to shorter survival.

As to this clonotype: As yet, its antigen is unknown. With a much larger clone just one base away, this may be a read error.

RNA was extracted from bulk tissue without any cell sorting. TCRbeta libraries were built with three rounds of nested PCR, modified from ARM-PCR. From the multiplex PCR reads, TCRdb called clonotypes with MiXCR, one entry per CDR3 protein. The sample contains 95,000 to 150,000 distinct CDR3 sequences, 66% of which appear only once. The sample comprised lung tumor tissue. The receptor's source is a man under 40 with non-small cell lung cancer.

In nucleotides, the CDR3 is TGTGCCAGCAGCCAAATGGATGGGACCTCTGGGGCCAACGTCCTGACTTTC. The encoded protein is CASSQMDGTSGANVLTF. The chain is built from TRBV4-2 and TRBJ2-6, with D perhaps matching TRBD1 or TRBD2 (5 bases each). CDR1 LGHNA and CDR2 YNFKEQ come from the germline V gene. Trimming cost V 2 bases and J 0 bases, with 11 bases left between them. The CDR3 runs 17 residues.